A single sample gave rise to the 2 T cell receptor beta chains below, sequenced in a study of pediatric ulcerative colitis. The table came from immunoSEQ multiplex PCR; TCRdb's copy has only in-frame clones and leaves some out. The sample has about 60,000 clones, about 87% seen once. Sequencing input: blood. All receptors derive from a boy younger than 18 who was a control in a study of pediatric ulcerative colitis.

This chain connects TRBV29-1 to TRBJ2-7; 7 positions agree with TRBD1. This CDR3 has 14 residues. CDR1 is SQVTM, CDR2 ANQGSEA, per germline. Trimming at V came to 4 bases and at J to 0 bases, leaving 6 bases not matched to a gene. This CDR3 is CSVVRDSRSYEQYF. The CDR3 region has the DNA TGCAGCGTTGTACGGGACAGTCGCTCCTACGAGCAGTACTTC.

V and J are TRBV4-2 and TRBJ1-5, with 7 bases fitting TRBD1. V gave up 4 bases and J gave up 4 bases; unmatched junction bases: 1. This CDR3 contains 13 residues. The germline gives CDR1 LGHNA, CDR2 YNFKEQ. The CDR3: CASSPDRNQPQHF. The CDR3 bases are TGTGCCAGCAGCCCGGACAGGAATCAGCCCCAGCATTTT.